The 30 T cell receptor beta chains reported below all come from one sample, sequenced in a study of vaccination effects on CD4 cells after COVID-19. Some clones are missing from TCRdb's copy, which holds only in-frame ones; the method was immunoSEQ multiplex PCR. The sample lists under 30,000 clones; around three quarters were seen once. Sequencing followed a ViraFEST assay step that expanded antigen-specific CD4+ T cells with viral peptide pools. Following an approximately 9-day culture, CD4+ T cells were purified. Vaccine recipients had no previous SARS-CoV-2 infection; their nucleocapsid antibodies were negative. These receptors have no identified antigens. The material was CD4+ T cells from PBMCs cultured with HCoV-NL63 spike peptides, obtained before COVID-19 vaccination. The origin of the receptors is a human donor who received a COVID-19 vaccine.

V is TRBV7-2 and J is TRBJ1-5, with a tentative D call TRBD1 (5 bases). The V and J ends lost 2 bases and 5 bases respectively, with 13 bases between them. This CDR3 spans 15 amino acids. Germline V gives CDR1 SGHTA, CDR2 FQGNSA. Here the CDR3 DNA reads TGTGCCAGCAGCTTAACGAATCGGGGGGATCAGCCCCAGCATTTT. Encoded protein: CASSLTNRGDQPQHF.

V usage is TRBV10-2 and J usage is TRBJ2-1; TRBD2 aligns across 9 bases. This CDR3 is 16 amino acids long. Germline V CDR1 and CDR2: WSHSY, SAAADI. Germline trimming cut 5 bases from V and 6 bases from J; bases unmatched to any gene: 11. This chain's CDR3 is CASSTIPSGNANEQFF. The CDR3 bases are TGCGCCAGCAGTACGATTCCTAGCGGGAATGCCAATGAGCAGTTCTTC.

The chain uses TRBV4-3 and TRBJ1-6; unclear D gene. The ends were cut back, 1 base at V and 5 bases at J, with 6 bases in the middle. The germline V gene has CDR1 LGHNA and CDR2 YSLEER. The length of the CDR3 is 14 residues. This CDR3 reads CASSQVADNSPLHF. CDR3 nucleotides: TGCGCCAGCAGCCAAGTGGCAGATAATTCACCCCTCCACTTT.

The chain recombines TRBV6-1 with TRBJ1-3; D remains unclear. This CDR3 has 13 amino acids. Germline CDR1 and CDR2: MNHNS and SASEGT. Deletions cut 3 bases from V and 0 bases from J, with 3 bases between. As DNA, the CDR3 is TGTGCCAGCAGTGAGAGCTCTGGAAACACCATATATTTT. Its translation is CASSESSGNTIYF.

The rearrangement uses TRBV4-1 and TRBJ1-5; D ambiguous. The CDR3 is made up of 16 amino acids. Trimming cost V 0 bases and J 3 bases, with 12 bases left between them. Germline CDR1 and CDR2: MGHRA and YSYEKL. The DNA for the CDR3 is TGCGCCAGCAGCCAAGAGAATACAGTTTCCAATCAGCCCCAGCATTTT. As protein: CASSQENTVSNQPQHF.

The CDR3 DNA sequence: TGTGCCAGCTCCTCCCGGGACGCTGACACAGATACGCAGTATTTT. Protein: CASSSRDADTDTQYF. The rearrangement joins TRBV6-5 to TRBJ2-3; either TRBD1 or TRBD2 may fit D (5 bases each). Trimming stripped 8 bases from V and 2 bases from J, with 17 bases between. The CDR3 is 15 amino acids. Germline V gene sequence: CDR1 MNHEY, CDR2 SVGAGI.

The chain is built from TRBV5-1 and TRBJ2-1, with unresolved D. In germline, CDR1 is SGHRS, CDR2 YFSETQ. V lost 3 bases and J 5 bases, leaving 12 bases between the germline ends. The CDR3 loop spans 14 amino acids. CDR3 nucleotide sequence: TGCGCCAGCAGCTCGAATGCCCTTAACAATGAGCAGTTCTTC. Translating it yields CASSSNALNNEQFF.

The rearrangement links TRBV2 to TRBJ1-5, with D possibly being TRBD1 (6 bases). The CDR3 is 13 residues long. Trimming shortened V by 7 bases and J by 4 bases, and 11 bases separated the two germline ends. Germline CDR1 SNHLY, CDR2 FYNNEI. Here the CDR3 reads CASTGGLNQPQHF. Written as DNA, the CDR3 is TGTGCCAGCACGGGGGGGCTAAATCAGCCCCAGCATTTT.

The V call is TRBV5-6, the J call TRBJ1-1; D is perhaps TRBD1 (5 bases). In germline, CDR1 is SGHDT, CDR2 YYEEEE. This CDR3 is 14 amino acids long. Trimming removed 4 bases at V and 0 bases at J, with 10 bases between. CDR3 nucleotides: TGTGCCAGCAGCCGGGGAGGGGTGAACACTGAAGCTTTCTTT. Its protein is CASSRGGVNTEAFF.

In regard to this clone: Within the sample, other DNA sequences also encode this same CDR3. The rearrangement uses TRBV2 and TRBJ2-1; 7 positions match TRBD2. The CDR3 has 15 amino acids. The junction had 4 bases not matched to a gene; V was cut back by 5 bases and J by 0 bases. CDR1 SNHLY and CDR2 FYNNEI come from the germline V gene. CDR3 loop: CASSRAGSSYNEQFF. The CDR3 DNA sequence: TGTGCCAGCAGTCGAGCGGGAAGCTCCTACAATGAGCAGTTCTTC.

V usage is TRBV3-1 (or the pseudogene TRBV3-2) and J usage is TRBJ2-1; D could derive from TRBD1 or TRBD2 (7 bases each). CDR1 and CDR2 (germline): LGHDT, YNNKEL (reference sequence). V was cut by 8 bases and J by 8 bases, with 22 bases left in between. The CDR3 consists of 15 residues. CDR3 in DNA: TGTGCCAGCGGCTCGGGGGAGGGGGCATGGGATGAGCAGTTCTTC. Its protein product is CASGSGEGAWDEQFF.

This clone was observed a few times. The chain uses TRBV6-5 and TRBJ1-2; D unresolved. V dropped 7 bases and J dropped 4 bases, with 16 bases sitting between them. CDR1 MNHEY and CDR2 SVGAGI come from the germline V gene. This CDR3 region has 14 residues. The CDR3, as DNA: TGTGCCAGCAACAGAAGAGGCCCGCTCTATGGCTACACCTTC. Amino acid sequence: CASNRRGPLYGYTF.

This clone occurred once. This chain links TRBV18 with TRBJ2-5, with D unresolved. This CDR3 spans 12 amino acids. The V and J ends lost 2 bases and 2 bases respectively, with 3 bases between them. Per the germline V gene, CDR1 is KGHSH and CDR2 is LQKENI. The CDR3 reads CASSPKQETQYF. In DNA, the CDR3 is TGTGCCAGCTCACCAAAACAAGAGACCCAGTACTTC.

The chain links TRBV5-1 to TRBJ2-1; perhaps D is TRBD1 or TRBD2 (5 bases each). Per germline, CDR1 SGHRS and CDR2 YFSETQ. V dropped 6 bases and J dropped 4 bases, with 20 bases sitting between them. CDR3 length: 16 residues. The CDR3 here is CASTPGGRVGYNEQFF. The CDR3 nucleotides read TGCGCCAGCACCCCCGGAGGCAGGGTGGGGTACAATGAGCAGTTCTTC.

V and J are TRBV30 and TRBJ1-1; no clear D gene. The V gene's germline CDR1 is GTSNPN and CDR2 SVGIG (reference sequence). With 5 bases removed from V and 1 base from J, the gap between germline ends came to 14 bases. The CDR3 sequence is 14 residues long. The CDR3 DNA is TGTGCCTGGGGCGGACCCCCTCGGAACACTGAAGCTTTCTTT. Translated, it gives CAWGGPPRNTEAFF.

V gene TRBV5-1 combines with J gene TRBJ2-5; TRBD2 matches 11 bases. Trimming took 5 bases from V and 3 from J; bases not matched to a gene: 9. Per germline, CDR1 SGHRS and CDR2 YFSETQ. This CDR3 spans 16 amino acids. The CDR3 nucleotides are TGCGCCAGCAGTCTCTCCGGGACTAGCGGTAAAGAGACCCAGTACTTC. It specifies CASSLSGTSGKETQYF. The whole variable domain, filled in from reference TRBV5-1 and TRBJ2-5, reads KAGVTQTPRYLIKTRGQQVTLSCSPISGHRSVSWYQQTPGQGLQFLFEYFSETQRNKGNFPGRFSGRQFSNSRSEMNVSTLELGDSALYLCASSLSGTSGKETQYFGPGTRLLVL.

The chain has TRBV9 and TRBJ2-2; D is uncertain. The V and J ends lost 0 bases and 2 bases respectively, with 8 bases between them. Germline-derived CDR1 and CDR2 are SGDLS and YYNGEE. This CDR3 comprises 15 residues. CDR3 nucleotides: TGTGCCAGCAGCGTAGGGTCCGTTAACACCGGGGAGCTGTTTTTT. It codes for CASSVGSVNTGELFF.

There are a few counts of this clone. This chain uses TRBV2 with TRBJ2-3; D is unclear. V lost 4 bases and J 1 base, leaving 6 bases between the germline ends. Germline lookup yields CDR1 SNHLY and CDR2 FYNNEI. The CDR3 extends over 13 amino acids. The CDR3 protein is CASSASGTDTQYF. The CDR3 bases are TGTGCCAGCAGTGCTAGTGGCACAGATACGCAGTATTTT.

This chain joins TRBV5-1 and TRBJ2-7; perhaps D is TRBD1 or TRBD2 (5 bases each). V was clipped by 1 base and J by 3 bases, with 11 bases between them. The length of the CDR3 is 14 residues. Germline V gene data show CDR1 as SGHRS and CDR2 as YFSETQ. CDR3 sequence: CASSLSGGGYEQYF. CDR3 bases: TGCGCCAGCAGCTTGTCCGGTGGGGGCTACGAGCAGTACTTC.

This chain uses TRBV30 with TRBJ2-5; D might be TRBD2 (6 bases). The germline V and J ends were trimmed by 2 bases and 0 bases, with 7 bases remaining between them. The CDR3 is made up of 13 amino acids. Germline lookup yields CDR1 GTSNPN and CDR2 SVGIG (reference sequence). The CDR3 loop is CAWSRDYQETQYF. CDR3 nucleotide sequence: TGTGCCTGGAGTCGGGACTACCAAGAGACCCAGTACTTC.

The CDR3 spells CASSSQGWGVTEAFF. The CDR3, as DNA: TGTGCCAGCAGCTCACAGGGGTGGGGGGTCACTGAAGCTTTCTTT. The chain recombines TRBV7-9 with TRBJ1-1; 7 positions agree with TRBD1. V lost 4 bases, J lost 4 bases, and 9 bases stayed unmatched. Germline CDR1 SEHNR, CDR2 FQNEAQ (reference sequence). This CDR3 region has 15 residues. The full variable domain, completed using reference TRBV7-9 and TRBJ1-1, is DTGVSQNPRHKITKRGQNVTFRCDPISEHNRLYWYRQTLGQGPEFLTYFQNEAQLEKSRLLSDRFSAERPKGSFSTLEIQRTEQGDSAMYLCASSSQGWGVTEAFFGQGTRLTVV.

The table lists this clone with a count of one. The rearrangement links TRBV4-1 to TRBJ2-3; 10 bases align to TRBD2. Germline values: CDR1 MGHRA, CDR2 YSYEKL. V lost 7 bases and J lost 5; bases outside the gene matches: 12. CDR3 size: 16 residues. CDR3 loop: CASKKGPSGGRDTQYF. The CDR3 bases are TGCGCCAGCAAAAAGGGCCCTAGCGGGGGCCGAGATACGCAGTATTTT.

The table lists this clone with a few counts. V is TRBV6-5 and J is TRBJ1-5; possibly TRBD1 for D (6 bases). In germline, CDR1 is MNHEY, CDR2 SVGAGI. Trimming stripped 0 bases from V and 7 bases from J, with 13 bases between. The CDR3 extends over 15 amino acids. The CDR3 nucleotides are TGTGCCAGCAGTTACTCGGTTCAGGGGCACCAGCCCCAGCATTTT. As protein: CASSYSVQGHQPQHF.

The chain links TRBV12-3 or TRBV12-4 to TRBJ1-5; no firm D call. Trimming left V 3 bases short and J 4 bases short, with 7 bases between. The CDR3 loop spans 13 amino acids. The CDR3 coding sequence is TGTGCCAGCAGTTTGGCGGGGAATCAGCCCCAGCATTTT. Protein sequence: CASSLAGNQPQHF.

The chain carries TRBV2 and TRBJ2-3; D is undetermined. Germline V gene sequence: CDR1 SNHLY, CDR2 FYNNEI. The CDR3 spans 14 residues. V lost 7 bases and J lost 2, with 13 bases in between. The CDR3 DNA reads TGTGCCAGCAAATTGCTGGGTTCCACAGATACGCAGTATTTT. Encoded protein: CASKLLGSTDTQYF.

This chain uses TRBV4-1 with TRBJ2-4, with D possibly being TRBD2 (6 bases). The CDR3 extends over 16 amino acids. Trimming shortened V by 3 bases and J by 0 bases, and 12 bases separated the two germline ends. CDR1 is MGHRA and CDR2 is YSYEKL in the germline V gene. This CDR3 reads CASSQGLPLAKNIQYF. The CDR3 region has the DNA TGCGCCAGCAGCCAGGGACTTCCCCTAGCCAAAAACATTCAGTACTTC.

Only a few counts were recorded for this clone. The J gene is TRBJ2-5, the V gene TRBV4-1; D call uncertain. The germline gives CDR1 MGHRA, CDR2 YSYEKL. The CDR3 is 13 amino acids. V lost 0 bases to trimming and J lost 4 bases, with 6 bases between them. DNA for the CDR3: TGCGCCAGCAGCCAAGATCAGCGAGAGACCCAGTACTTC. Protein: CASSQDQRETQYF.

The V and J genes are TRBV25-1 and TRBJ1-1, with D maybe TRBD1 (6 bases). This CDR3 contains 14 residues. The germline V and J ends were trimmed by 4 bases and 8 bases, with 17 bases remaining between them. Germline CDR1 reads MGHDK; CDR2 reads SYGVNS. Written as DNA, the CDR3 is TGTGCCAGCAGTGCGGGGTACGACGGGACAGAAGCTTTCTTT. It translates to CASSAGYDGTEAFF.

The chain combines TRBV19 with TRBJ2-1, with D perhaps matching TRBD2 (6 bases). The germline V gene has CDR1 LNHDA and CDR2 SQIVND (reference sequence). The V end lost 6 bases, the J end lost 4 bases, and 13 bases lay between the germline ends. The CDR3 has 14 amino acids. The CDR3 nucleotides read TGTGCCAGTAGCGGGGGTTTATGGTACAATGAGCAGTTCTTC. As protein: CASSGGLWYNEQFF.

V usage is TRBV12-3 or TRBV12-4 and J usage is TRBJ1-1; D is perhaps TRBD1 (5 bases). V was pared by 5 bases and J by 1 base, with 8 bases between. CDR3 length: 13 residues. The DNA for the CDR3 is TGTGCCAGCAGTGTGGGACGGAACACTGAAGCTTTCTTT. Its translation: CASSVGRNTEAFF.